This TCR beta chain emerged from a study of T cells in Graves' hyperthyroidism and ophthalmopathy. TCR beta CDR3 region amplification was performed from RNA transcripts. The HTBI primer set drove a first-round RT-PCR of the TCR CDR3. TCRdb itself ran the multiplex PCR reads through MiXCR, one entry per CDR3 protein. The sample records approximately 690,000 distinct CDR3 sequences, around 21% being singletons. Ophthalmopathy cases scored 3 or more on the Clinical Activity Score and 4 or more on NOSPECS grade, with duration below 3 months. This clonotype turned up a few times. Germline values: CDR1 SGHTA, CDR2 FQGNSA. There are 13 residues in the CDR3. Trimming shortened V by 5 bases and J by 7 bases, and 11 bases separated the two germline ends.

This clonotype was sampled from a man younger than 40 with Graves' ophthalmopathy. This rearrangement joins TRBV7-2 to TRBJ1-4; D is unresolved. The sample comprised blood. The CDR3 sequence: CASSRVGFEKLFF. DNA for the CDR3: TGTGCCAGCAGCCGGGTAGGCTTTGAAAAACTGTTTTTT.